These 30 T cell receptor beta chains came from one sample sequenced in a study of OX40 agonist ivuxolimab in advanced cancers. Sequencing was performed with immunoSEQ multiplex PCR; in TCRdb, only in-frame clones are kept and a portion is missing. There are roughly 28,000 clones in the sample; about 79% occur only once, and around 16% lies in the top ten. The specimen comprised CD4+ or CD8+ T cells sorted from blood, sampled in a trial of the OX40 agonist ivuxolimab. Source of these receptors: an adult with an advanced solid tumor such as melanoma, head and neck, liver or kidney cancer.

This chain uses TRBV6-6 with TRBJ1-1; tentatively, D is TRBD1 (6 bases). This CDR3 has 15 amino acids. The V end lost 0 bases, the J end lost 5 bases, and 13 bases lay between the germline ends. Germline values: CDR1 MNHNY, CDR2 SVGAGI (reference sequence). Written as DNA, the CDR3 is TGTGCCAGCAGTTACTCTTGGGGGGCTGGAACTGAAGCTTTCTTT. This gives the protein CASSYSWGAGTEAFF.

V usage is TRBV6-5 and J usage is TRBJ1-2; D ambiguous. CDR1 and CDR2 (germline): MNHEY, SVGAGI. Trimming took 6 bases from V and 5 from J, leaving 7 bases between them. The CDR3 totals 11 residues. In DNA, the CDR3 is TGTGCCAGCAGCAGGCAATATGGCTACACCTTC. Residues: CASSRQYGYTF.

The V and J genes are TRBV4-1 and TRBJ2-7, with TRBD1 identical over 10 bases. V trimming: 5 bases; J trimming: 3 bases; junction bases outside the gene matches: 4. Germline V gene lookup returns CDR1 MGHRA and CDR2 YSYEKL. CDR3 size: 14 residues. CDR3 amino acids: CASSFGQGDYEQYF. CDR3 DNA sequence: TGCGCCAGCAGCTTCGGACAGGGGGACTACGAGCAGTACTTC.

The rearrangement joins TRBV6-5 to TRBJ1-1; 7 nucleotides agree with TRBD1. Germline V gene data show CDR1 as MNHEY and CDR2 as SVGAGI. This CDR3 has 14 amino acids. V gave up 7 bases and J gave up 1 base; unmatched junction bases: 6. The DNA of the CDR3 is TGTGCCAGCAAACCATGGACAGGGAACACTGAAGCTTTCTTT. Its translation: CASKPWTGNTEAFF.

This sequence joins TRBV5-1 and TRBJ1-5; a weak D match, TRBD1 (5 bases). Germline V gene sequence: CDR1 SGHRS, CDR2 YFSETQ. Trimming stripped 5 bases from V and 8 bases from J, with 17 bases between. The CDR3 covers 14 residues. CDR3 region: CASSWGPEEKPQHF. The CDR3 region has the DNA TGCGCCAGCAGTTGGGGACCGGAAGAAAAGCCCCAGCATTTT.

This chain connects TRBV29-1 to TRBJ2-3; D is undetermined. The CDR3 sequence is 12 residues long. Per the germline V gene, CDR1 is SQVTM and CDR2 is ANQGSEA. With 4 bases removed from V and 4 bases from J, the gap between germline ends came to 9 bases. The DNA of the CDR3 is TGCAGCGTTGCGATTCCTGCAGATACGCAGTATTTT. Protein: CSVAIPADTQYF.

CDR3 amino acids: CASSLNTNEQFF. DNA for the CDR3: TGCGCCAGCAGCTTGAACACGAATGAGCAGTTCTTC. V gene TRBV5-1 combines with J gene TRBJ2-1; unclear D gene. Per the germline V gene, CDR1 is SGHRS and CDR2 is YFSETQ. This CDR3 comprises 12 residues. Trimming shortened V by 1 base and J by 7 bases, and 6 bases separated the two germline ends.

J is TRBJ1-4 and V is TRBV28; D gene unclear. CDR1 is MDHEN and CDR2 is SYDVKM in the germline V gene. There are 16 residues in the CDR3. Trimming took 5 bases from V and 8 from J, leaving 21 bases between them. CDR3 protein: CASSIPYGEVREKLFF. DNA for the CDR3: TGTGCCAGCAGTATTCCTTACGGGGAGGTACGAGAAAAACTGTTTTTT.

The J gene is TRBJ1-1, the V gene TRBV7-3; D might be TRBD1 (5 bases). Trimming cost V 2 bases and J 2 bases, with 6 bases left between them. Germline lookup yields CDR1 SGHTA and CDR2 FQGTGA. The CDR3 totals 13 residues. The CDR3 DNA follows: TGTGCCAGCAGCTTAGACAGTAACACTGAAGCTTTCTTT. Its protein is CASSLDSNTEAFF. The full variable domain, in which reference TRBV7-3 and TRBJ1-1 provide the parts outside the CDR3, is GAGVSQTPSNKVTEKGKYVELRCDPISGHTALYWYRQSLGQGPEFLIYFQGTGAADDSGLPNDRFFAVRPEGSVSTLKIQRTERGDSAVYLCASSLDSNTEAFFGQGTRLTVV.

The CDR3 reads CASSPWTDQETQYF. CDR3 in DNA: TGTGCCAGCAGCCCATGGACGGATCAAGAGACCCAGTACTTC. The V gene is TRBV5-4, the J gene TRBJ2-5; D not certain. CDR1 is SGHNT, CDR2 YYREEE, per germline (reference sequence). V was shortened by 4 bases and J by 2 bases, with 12 bases between the two germline ends. The CDR3 is made up of 14 amino acids.

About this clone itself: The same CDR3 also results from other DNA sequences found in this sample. CDR3 DNA: TGTGCCAGCAGTGCCGGGAACTCTGGAAACACCATATATTTT. This translates into CASSAGNSGNTIYF. V is TRBV6-5 and J is TRBJ1-3; D is undetermined. Germline CDR1 MNHEY, CDR2 SVGAGI. V shed 5 bases and J shed 0 bases, with 8 bases lying between them. The CDR3 runs 14 residues.

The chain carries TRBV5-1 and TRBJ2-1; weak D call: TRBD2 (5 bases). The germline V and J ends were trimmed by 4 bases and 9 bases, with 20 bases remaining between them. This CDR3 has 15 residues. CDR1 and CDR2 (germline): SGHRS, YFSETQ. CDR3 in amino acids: CASSLEPLHGGEQFF. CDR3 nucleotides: TGCGCCAGCAGCCTTGAACCACTACATGGAGGTGAGCAGTTCTTC.

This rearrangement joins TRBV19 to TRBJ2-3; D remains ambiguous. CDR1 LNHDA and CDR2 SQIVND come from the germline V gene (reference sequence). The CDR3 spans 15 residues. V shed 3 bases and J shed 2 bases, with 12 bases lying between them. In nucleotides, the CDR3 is TGTGCCAGTAGTATCGACGTGGTGGTCACAGATACGCAGTATTTT. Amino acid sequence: CASSIDVVVTDTQYF.

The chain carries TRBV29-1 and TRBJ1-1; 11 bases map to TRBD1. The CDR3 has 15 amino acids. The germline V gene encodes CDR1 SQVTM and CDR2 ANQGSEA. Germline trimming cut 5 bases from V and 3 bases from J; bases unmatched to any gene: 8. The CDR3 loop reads CSVIGTGGAYTEAFF. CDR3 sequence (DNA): TGCAGCGTTATCGGGACAGGGGGGGCGTACACTGAAGCTTTCTTT.

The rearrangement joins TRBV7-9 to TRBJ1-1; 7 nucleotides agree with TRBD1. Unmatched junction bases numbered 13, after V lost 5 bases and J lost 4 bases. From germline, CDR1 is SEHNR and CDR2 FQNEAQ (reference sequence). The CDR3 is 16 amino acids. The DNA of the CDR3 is TGTGCCAGCAGCCTAACATCCGGGACAGCATTCACTGAAGCTTTCTTT. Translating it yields CASSLTSGTAFTEAFF.

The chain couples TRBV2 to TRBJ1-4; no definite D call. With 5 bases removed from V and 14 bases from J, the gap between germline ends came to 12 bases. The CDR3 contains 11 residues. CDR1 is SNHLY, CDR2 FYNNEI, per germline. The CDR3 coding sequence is TGTGCCAGCAGTAGAAGGGCAAGTCTGTTTTTT. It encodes CASSRRASLFF.

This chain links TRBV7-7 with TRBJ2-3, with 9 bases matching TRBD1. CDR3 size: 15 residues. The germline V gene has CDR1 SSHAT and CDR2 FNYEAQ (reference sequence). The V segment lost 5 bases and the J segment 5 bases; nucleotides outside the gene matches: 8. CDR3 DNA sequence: TGTGCCAGCAGCCAAGGACAGGGGTTGGGAGATACGCAGTATTTT. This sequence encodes CASSQGQGLGDTQYF.

The CDR3 DNA sequence: TGTGCCAGCCATAGAGACAGGGGCTCCTACAATGAGCAGTTCTTC. Protein: CASHRDRGSYNEQFF. This chain connects TRBV5-4 to TRBJ2-1; TRBD1 agrees at 8 bases. The CDR3 contains 15 residues. The germline CDR1 and CDR2 sequences are SGHNT and YYREEE (reference sequence). Trimming at V came to 7 bases and at J to 0 bases, leaving 6 bases not matched to a gene.

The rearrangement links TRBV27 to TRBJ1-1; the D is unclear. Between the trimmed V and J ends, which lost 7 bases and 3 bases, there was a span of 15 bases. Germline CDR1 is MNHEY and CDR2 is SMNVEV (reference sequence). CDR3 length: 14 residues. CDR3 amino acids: CASTTTVWDTEAFF. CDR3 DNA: TGTGCCAGCACCACAACAGTTTGGGACACTGAAGCTTTCTTT.

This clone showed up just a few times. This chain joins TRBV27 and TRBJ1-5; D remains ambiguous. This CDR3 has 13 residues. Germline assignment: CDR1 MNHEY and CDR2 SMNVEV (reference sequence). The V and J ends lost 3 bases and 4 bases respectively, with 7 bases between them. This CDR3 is CASSLRANQPQHF. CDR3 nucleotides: TGTGCCAGCAGTTTGCGGGCGAATCAGCCCCAGCATTTT.

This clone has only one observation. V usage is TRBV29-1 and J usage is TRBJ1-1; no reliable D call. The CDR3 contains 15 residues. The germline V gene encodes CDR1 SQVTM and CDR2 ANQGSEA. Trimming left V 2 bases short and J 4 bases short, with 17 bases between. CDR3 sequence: CSVEKERARFTEAFF. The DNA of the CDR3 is TGCAGCGTTGAAAAGGAACGGGCTAGGTTCACTGAAGCTTTCTTT.

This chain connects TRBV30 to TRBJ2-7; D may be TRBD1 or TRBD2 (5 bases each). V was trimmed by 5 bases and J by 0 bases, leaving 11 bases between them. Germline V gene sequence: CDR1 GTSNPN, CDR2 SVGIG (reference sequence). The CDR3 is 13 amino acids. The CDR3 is CAWGGRGSYEQYF. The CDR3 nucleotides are TGTGCCTGGGGAGGTAGGGGCTCCTACGAGCAGTACTTC.

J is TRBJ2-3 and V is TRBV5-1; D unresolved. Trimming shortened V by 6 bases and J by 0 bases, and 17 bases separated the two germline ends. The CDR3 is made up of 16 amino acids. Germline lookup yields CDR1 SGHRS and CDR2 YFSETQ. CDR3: CASIRGVGTSTDTQYF. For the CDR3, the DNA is TGCGCCAGCATCCGAGGTGTGGGAACCAGCACAGATACGCAGTATTTT.

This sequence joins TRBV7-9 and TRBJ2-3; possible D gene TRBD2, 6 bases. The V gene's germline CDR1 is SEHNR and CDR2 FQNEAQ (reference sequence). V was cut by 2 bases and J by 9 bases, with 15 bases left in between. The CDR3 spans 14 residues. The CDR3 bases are TGTGCCAGCAGCTTATCGTGGCGGGAAGGAACGCAGTATTTT. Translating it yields CASSLSWREGTQYF.

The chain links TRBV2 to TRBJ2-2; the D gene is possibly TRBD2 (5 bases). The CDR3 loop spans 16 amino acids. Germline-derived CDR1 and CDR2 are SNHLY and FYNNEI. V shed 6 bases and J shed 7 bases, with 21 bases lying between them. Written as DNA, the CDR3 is TGTGCCAGCAGCATCGACATGGGGATAGAGGGCGGGGAGCTGTTTTTT. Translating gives CASSIDMGIEGGELFF. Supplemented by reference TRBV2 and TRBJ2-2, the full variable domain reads EPEVTQTPSHQVTQMGQEVILRCVPISNHLYFYWYRQILGQKVEFLVSFYNNEISEKSEIFDDQFSVERPDGSNFTLKIRSTKLEDSAMYFCASSIDMGIEGGELFFGEGSRLTVL.

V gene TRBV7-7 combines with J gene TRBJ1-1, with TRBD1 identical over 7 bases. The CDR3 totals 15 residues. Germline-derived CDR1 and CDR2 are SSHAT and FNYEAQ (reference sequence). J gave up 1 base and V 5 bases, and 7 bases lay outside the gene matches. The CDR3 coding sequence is TGTGCCAGCAGCGCACTAGGGACAGCGAACACTGAAGCTTTCTTT. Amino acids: CASSALGTANTEAFF.

CDR3 nucleotide sequence: TGTGCCAGCAGCTCCAGACTAGCCCCCTACGAGCAGTACTTC. Translating it yields CASSSRLAPYEQYF. V and J are TRBV7-2 and TRBJ2-7, with 7 bases fitting TRBD2. The J segment lost 2 bases and the V segment lost 4 bases, leaving 5 bases of the junction unmatched. CDR1 SGHTA and CDR2 FQGNSA come from the germline V gene. The CDR3 totals 14 residues.

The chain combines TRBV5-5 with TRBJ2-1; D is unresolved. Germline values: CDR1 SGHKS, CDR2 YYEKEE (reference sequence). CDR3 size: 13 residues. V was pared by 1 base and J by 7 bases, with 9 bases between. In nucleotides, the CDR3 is TGTGCCAGCAGCTTGAGTCAGTATAATGAGCAGTTCTTC. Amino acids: CASSLSQYNEQFF.

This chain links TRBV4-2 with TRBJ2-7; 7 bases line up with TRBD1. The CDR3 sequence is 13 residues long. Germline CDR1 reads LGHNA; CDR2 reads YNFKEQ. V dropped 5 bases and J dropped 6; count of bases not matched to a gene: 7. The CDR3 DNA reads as TGTGCCAGCAGCTACTCCGGGACAGCCGAGCAGTACTTC. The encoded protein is CASSYSGTAEQYF.

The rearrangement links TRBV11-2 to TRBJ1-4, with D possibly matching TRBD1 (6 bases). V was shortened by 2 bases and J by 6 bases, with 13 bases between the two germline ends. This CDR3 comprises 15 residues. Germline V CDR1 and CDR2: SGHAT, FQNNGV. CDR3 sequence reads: CASSLTQGSYEKLFF. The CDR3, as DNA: TGTGCCAGCAGCTTAACCCAGGGGTCATATGAAAAACTGTTTTTT.